Each of the 21 T cell receptor beta chains below was sequenced from the same sample in a study of cytomegalovirus exposure and HLA in healthy donors. Use of 60 Vbeta and 13 Jbeta primers characterized the PCR. This table comes from immunoSEQ multiplex PCR, and its TCRdb copy is limited to in-frame clones, with some not included. Of approximately 200,000 clones in the sample, less than 80% are singletons; the top ten hold about 0.23%. Material for sequencing was PBMCs. The receptors derive from a girl aged 2-10 years in good health and CMV-seronegative.

This rearrangement joins TRBV6-1 to TRBJ1-1; the D is unclear. The CDR3 length is 13 residues. Trimming pared 0 bases from V and 11 bases from J, leaving 13 bases between. Germline CDR1 is MNHNS and CDR2 is SASEGT. The CDR3: CASSEALEGSAFF. The CDR3 DNA follows: TGTGCCAGCAGTGAAGCGCTGGAGGGCTCGGCTTTCTTT.

The V call is TRBV2, the J call TRBJ1-5; 7 bases align to TRBD1. This CDR3 region has 18 residues. Looked up from germline, CDR1 is SNHLY and CDR2 is FYNNEI. Unmatched junction bases numbered 15, after V lost 5 bases and J lost 2 bases. CDR3 in DNA: TGTGCCAGCAGTACCGGGACAGTAAGTTCTCGGGGCAATCAGCCCCAGCATTTT. Residues: CASSTGTVSSRGNQPQHF.

The chain uses TRBV5-4 and TRBJ2-1; 10 bases match TRBD2. Germline V gene sequence: CDR1 SGHNT, CDR2 YYREEE (reference sequence). Trimming at V came to 2 bases and at J to 9 bases, leaving 8 bases not matched to a gene. The CDR3 is 15 amino acids. CDR3 region: CASSLKSGRAGEQFF. DNA for the CDR3: TGTGCCAGCAGCTTAAAAAGCGGGAGGGCAGGTGAGCAGTTCTTC. Full variable domain (remainder filled in from reference TRBV5-4 and TRBJ2-1): ETGVTQSPTHLIKTRGQQVTLRCSSQSGHNTVSWYQQALGQGPQFIFQYYREEENGRGNFPPRFSGLQFPNYSSELNVNALELDDSALYLCASSLKSGRAGEQFFGPGTRLTVL.

This chain links TRBV29-1 with TRBJ1-1; the D is unclear. Per the germline V gene, CDR1 is SQVTM and CDR2 is ANQGSEA. This CDR3 has 12 residues. V was clipped by 0 bases and J by 10 bases, with 12 bases between them. The CDR3 here is CSVEDRRASAFF. Written as DNA, the CDR3 is TGCAGCGTTGAAGATCGGAGGGCATCAGCTTTCTTT.

The gene calls are TRBV2 and TRBJ2-2; TRBD2 is a possible D gene (6 bases). Germline CDR1 reads SNHLY; CDR2 reads FYNNEI. The CDR3 runs 14 residues. The ends were cut back, 5 bases at V and 2 bases at J, with 9 bases in the middle. Here the CDR3 reads CASSTGLNTGELFF. The CDR3 DNA reads TGTGCCAGCAGTACGGGACTTAACACCGGGGAGCTGTTTTTT. Drawing the rest from reference TRBV2 and TRBJ2-2, the complete variable domain is EPEVTQTPSHQVTQMGQEVILRCVPISNHLYFYWYRQILGQKVEFLVSFYNNEISEKSEIFDDQFSVERPDGSNFTLKIRSTKLEDSAMYFCASSTGLNTGELFFGEGSRLTVL.

This clone has just a few counts. CDR3: CASSQNRDSYNEQFF. DNA for the CDR3: TGTGCCAGCAGTCAAAACCGGGACTCCTACAATGAGCAGTTCTTC. J is TRBJ2-1 and V is TRBV6-6; TRBD2 is a possible D gene (5 bases). This CDR3 comprises 15 residues. CDR1 is MNHNY and CDR2 is SVGAGI in the germline V gene (reference sequence). V lost 5 bases and J lost 0, with 11 bases in between.

This chain links TRBV2 with TRBJ2-7; D is perhaps TRBD1 (6 bases). This CDR3 has 14 amino acids. The germline V and J ends were trimmed by 1 base and 0 bases, with 7 bases remaining between them. The germline CDR1 and CDR2 sequences are SNHLY and FYNNEI. The CDR3: CASSEGDISYEQYF. The CDR3 nucleotides read TGTGCCAGCAGTGAAGGGGACATCTCCTACGAGCAGTACTTC. The entire variable domain, with the rest obtained from reference TRBV2 and TRBJ2-7, is as follows: EPEVTQTPSHQVTQMGQEVILRCVPISNHLYFYWYRQILGQKVEFLVSFYNNEISEKSEIFDDQFSVERPDGSNFTLKIRSTKLEDSAMYFCASSEGDISYEQYFGPGTRLTVT.

The genes are TRBV11-2 and TRBJ2-2, with unresolved D. There are 15 residues in the CDR3. V was pared by 5 bases and J by 6 bases, with 16 bases between. Germline loops: CDR1 SGHAT, CDR2 FQNNGV. The CDR3 is CASSPIARGPGELFF. The CDR3 DNA is TGTGCCAGCAGCCCCATCGCCCGAGGTCCCGGGGAGCTGTTTTTT. Complete variable domain (other parts from reference TRBV11-2 and TRBJ2-2): EAGVAQSPRYKIIEKRQSVAFWCNPISGHATLYWYQQILGQGPKLLIQFQNNGVVDDSQLPKDRFSAERLKGVDSTLKIQPAKLEDSAVYLCASSPIARGPGELFFGEGSRLTVL.

The chain has TRBV7-9 and TRBJ2-7; D might be TRBD2 (6 bases). CDR1 and CDR2 (germline): SEHNR, FQNEAQ (reference sequence). CDR3 size: 16 residues. The V gene lost 4 bases and the J gene lost 1 base, with 17 bases spanning the gap. The chain's CDR3 is CASSSSAGGYSYEQYF. CDR3 bases: TGTGCCAGCAGCTCCTCGGCCGGGGGATATTCCTACGAGCAGTACTTC.

This clone was counted once. This chain connects TRBV5-6 to TRBJ2-7; the D gene is possibly TRBD2 (5 bases). Per germline, CDR1 SGHDT and CDR2 YYEEEE. Trimming left V 0 bases short and J 5 bases short, with 6 bases between. The CDR3 runs 12 residues. This CDR3 is CASSLGGHEQYF. DNA for the CDR3: TGTGCCAGCAGCTTGGGAGGGCACGAGCAGTACTTC.

The chain uses TRBV30 and TRBJ2-2, with a tentative D call TRBD1 (6 bases). The CDR3 spans 14 residues. Trimming pared 8 bases from V and 0 bases from J, leaving 13 bases between. From germline, CDR1 is GTSNPN and CDR2 SVGIG (reference sequence). The CDR3 reads CAGNGQTNTGELFF. CDR3 DNA sequence: TGTGCCGGGAATGGACAGACGAACACCGGGGAGCTGTTTTTT.

This clone was found a few times. The CDR3 nucleotides read TGTGCCAGCAGTTACTCAGGACAGGGACCATCCCTTCATTTT. It translates to CASSYSGQGPSLHF. The V call is TRBV6-5, the J call TRBJ1-5, with TRBD1 identical over 8 bases. Germline CDR1 MNHEY, CDR2 SVGAGI. The CDR3 spans 14 residues. The V gene end was trimmed by 0 bases and the J gene end by 16 bases; junction bases not matched to a gene: 11.

The chain joins TRBV6-5 to TRBJ1-1; a possible D gene is TRBD1 (5 bases). CDR3 length: 13 amino acids. Germline CDR1 is MNHEY and CDR2 is SVGAGI. The V and J ends lost 2 bases and 5 bases respectively, with 9 bases between them. DNA for the CDR3: TGTGCCAGCAGTTACCTCAAGGGGACTGAAGCTTTCTTT. This gives the protein CASSYLKGTEAFF.

CDR3 in DNA: TGTGCCTGCTCCCGCGGAACCGTCCCGGGGAAAGCTTTCTTT. Protein sequence: CACSRGTVPGKAFF. J is TRBJ1-1 and V is TRBV30, with D unclear. This CDR3 contains 14 residues. V lost 6 bases to trimming and J lost 9 bases, with 23 bases between them. From germline, CDR1 is GTSNPN and CDR2 SVGIG (reference sequence).

The rearrangement uses TRBV7-9 and TRBJ2-7; maybe TRBD2 (5 bases). The CDR3 extends over 12 amino acids. V lost 5 bases and J lost 4, with 9 bases in between. Germline CDR1 is SEHNR and CDR2 is FQNEAQ (reference sequence). The CDR3 spells CASSRGEYEQYF. The CDR3 nucleotides are TGTGCCAGCAGCCGGGGAGAATACGAGCAGTACTTC.

The rearrangement uses TRBV4-1 and TRBJ2-5; D perhaps matches TRBD2 (6 bases). The assigned J gene may be wrong: the sequence end matches TRBJ2-7 better. Germline CDR1 and CDR2: MGHRA and YSYEKL. The CDR3 totals 16 residues. The CDR3 here is CASSQGTLARTYEQYF. CDR3 in DNA: TGCGCCAGCAGCCAGGGTACCCTAGCGCGAACCTACGAGCAGTACTTC.

As concerns this clone: Germline and junction disagree at one end, which may indicate a read error. The rearrangement joins TRBV6-1 to TRBJ2-5; the D is unclear. Germline V CDR1 and CDR2: MNHNS, SASEGT. The CDR3 length is 12 residues. For the CDR3, the DNA is TGTGCCGGCAGTGAAGCGCGAGAGACCCAGTACTTC. Amino acids: CAGSEARETQYF.

The chain uses TRBV5-1 and TRBJ1-1, with D perhaps matching TRBD1 (5 bases). V lost 0 bases and J 9 bases, leaving 12 bases between the germline ends. The CDR3 contains 13 residues. Germline V CDR1 and CDR2: SGHRS, YFSETQ. The CDR3 coding sequence is TGCGCCAGCAGCTTGGAAGGGCAGGGTCAAGCTTTCTTT. It specifies CASSLEGQGQAFF.

The chain uses TRBV6-5 and TRBJ2-3, with TRBD2 matching 10 bases. V lost 6 bases, J lost 1 base, and 4 bases stayed unmatched. The V gene's germline CDR1 is MNHEY and CDR2 SVGAGI. The CDR3 is 15 residues long. The CDR3 here is CASRPLAGGTDTQYF. The CDR3 nucleotides read TGTGCCAGCAGGCCTCTAGCGGGGGGCACAGATACGCAGTATTTT.

V usage is TRBV18 and J usage is TRBJ1-5; tentatively, D is TRBD1 (5 bases). The CDR3 contains 13 residues. CDR1 and CDR2 (germline): KGHSH, LQKENI. V lost 3 bases and J 9 bases, leaving 12 bases between the germline ends. CDR3 in amino acids: CASSPSGGWPQHF. The DNA of the CDR3 is TGTGCCAGCTCACCCAGCGGGGGTTGGCCCCAGCATTTT.

This chain links TRBV6-4 with TRBJ2-3, with 8 bases that match TRBD1. This CDR3 is 14 amino acids long. J gave up 4 bases and V 6 bases, and 6 bases lay outside the gene matches. Per the germline V gene, CDR1 is MRHNA and CDR2 is SNTAGT. The CDR3 DNA is TGTGCCAGCAGGGAGACAGGGGAAGCAGATACGCAGTATTTT. Protein sequence: CASRETGEADTQYF.